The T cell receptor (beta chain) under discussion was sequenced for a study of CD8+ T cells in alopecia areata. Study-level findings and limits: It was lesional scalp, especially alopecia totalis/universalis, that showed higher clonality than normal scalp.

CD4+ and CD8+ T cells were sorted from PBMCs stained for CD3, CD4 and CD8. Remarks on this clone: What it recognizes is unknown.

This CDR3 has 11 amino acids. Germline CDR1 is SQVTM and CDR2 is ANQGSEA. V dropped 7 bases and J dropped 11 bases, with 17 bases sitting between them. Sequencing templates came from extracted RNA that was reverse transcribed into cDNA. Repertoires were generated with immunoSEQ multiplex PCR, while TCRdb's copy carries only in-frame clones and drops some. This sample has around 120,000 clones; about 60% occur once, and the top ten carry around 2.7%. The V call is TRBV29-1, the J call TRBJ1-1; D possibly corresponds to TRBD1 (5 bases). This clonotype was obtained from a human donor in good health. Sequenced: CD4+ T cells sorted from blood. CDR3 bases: TGCAGCGCGAGAATCTCGGGGCTCGCTTTCTTT. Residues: CSARISGLAFF.